This TCR beta chain was retrieved from a study of T cells in Graves' hyperthyroidism and ophthalmopathy. Study at large: Sampling of peripheral blood happened at initial diagnosis, prior to any treatment.

Pregnant or lactating patients were excluded, as were those with uncontrolled infection or other autoimmune disease. Diagnoses were made from clinical symptoms, serum measures (thyroxine and TRAb), thyroid ultrasound and orbital computed tomography. Amplification of TCR beta CDR3 regions used RNA as the template. An initial round of RT-PCR targeting the TCR CDR3 relied on the HTBI primer set. TCRdb itself ran the multiplex PCR reads through MiXCR, one entry per CDR3 protein. The sample shows around 350,000 distinct CDR3 sequences, about 17% of them seen only once. This clonotype has a count of ten or more. The antigen remains unidentified. Study-level results: Before onset, ophthalmopathy was predicted by the model a median about 6.2 months earlier.

Germline V lookup: CDR1 MNHEY, CDR2 SMNVEV (reference sequence). V lost 2 bases to trimming and J lost 4 bases, with 8 bases between them. The CDR3 has 14 residues. This receptor was obtained from a woman younger than 45 with Graves' hyperthyroidism that later progressed to Graves' ophthalmopathy. This rearrangement joins TRBV27 to TRBJ2-2, with D possibly matching TRBD1 (5 bases). The sample taken for sequencing was blood. The DNA for the CDR3 is TGTGCCAGCAGTTTACAGCAGGGCACCGGGGAGCTGTTTTTT. Its protein product is CASSLQQGTGELFF.